The 24 T cell receptor beta chains listed next were all sequenced from one sample in a study of T cells in Graves' hyperthyroidism and ophthalmopathy. Template material for amplifying TCR beta CDR3 regions consisted of RNA transcripts. A first-round RT-PCR of the TCR CDR3 used the HTBI primer set. MiXCR, run by TCRdb on the multiplex PCR reads, gives a single entry per CDR3 protein. This table has about 690,000 distinct CDR3 sequences, roughly a sixth appearing once. Sequencing was performed on blood. The origin of the receptors is a man aged 45-65 years with Graves' hyperthyroidism.

This clonotype turned up a few times. The V and J genes are TRBV30 and TRBJ1-6; D gene ambiguous. V was shortened by 0 bases and J by 10 bases, with 7 bases between the two germline ends. The CDR3 consists of 12 residues. Germline loops: CDR1 GTSNPN, CDR2 SVGIG (reference sequence). The CDR3 DNA is TGTGCCTGGAGTGTGGGGAGATCACCCCTCCACTTT. This codes for CAWSVGRSPLHF.

J is TRBJ2-1 and V is TRBV28; D is ambiguous. Trimming took 0 bases from V and 5 from J, leaving 11 bases between them. The length of the CDR3 is 15 residues. Germline V CDR1 and CDR2: MDHEN, SYDVKM. CDR3 coding DNA: TGTGCCAGCAGTTTATGGGGCGGACCAAACAATGAGCAGTTCTTC. Translation gives CASSLWGGPNNEQFF.

The J gene is TRBJ1-2, the V gene TRBV28; TRBD1 agrees at 8 bases. The CDR3 is made up of 16 amino acids. CDR1 and CDR2 (germline): MDHEN, SYDVKM. The V segment lost 8 bases and the J segment 6 bases; nucleotides outside the gene matches: 17. The CDR3 spells CASFTLPLTGENGYTF. CDR3 nucleotides: TGTGCCAGCTTTACCCTTCCCCTGACAGGGGAGAATGGCTACACCTTC.

On this clonotype: One base away lies a much larger clone, so this may be a sequencing read error. The V and J genes are TRBV7-9 and TRBJ1-1; weak D call: TRBD1 (6 bases). V was clipped by 1 base and J by 2 bases, with 11 bases between them. The CDR3 covers 15 residues. The germline V gene has CDR1 SEHNR and CDR2 FQNEAQ (reference sequence). The CDR3 DNA follows: TGTGCCAGCAGCTTAGAGGACAGACAAAACACTGAAGCTTTCTTT. Its protein product is CASSLEDRQNTEAFF.

The CDR3 reads CASRDSGTNPGELFF. For the CDR3, the DNA is TGCGCCAGCAGGGACTCCGGGACAAATCCCGGGGAGCTGTTTTTT. This sequence joins TRBV4-1 and TRBJ2-2, with D perhaps matching TRBD1 (6 bases). This CDR3 region has 15 residues. Germline-derived CDR1 and CDR2 are MGHRA and YSYEKL. V lost 6 bases, J lost 6 bases, and 17 bases lay in between.

This chain connects TRBV4-1 to TRBJ2-3; TRBD1 or TRBD2 may be the D gene (5 bases each). The CDR3 spans 16 residues. V was shortened by 4 bases and J by 1 base, with 15 bases between the two germline ends. In germline, CDR1 is MGHRA, CDR2 YSYEKL. CDR3 nucleotide sequence: TGCGCCAGCAGCCGAAGGGGACCATCCCGCACAGATACGCAGTATTTT. Translation gives CASSRRGPSRTDTQYF.

This clonotype was seen only a few times. CDR3 sequence: CSAYDRGFYEQYF. The CDR3 DNA sequence: TGCAGTGCTTATGACAGGGGGTTCTACGAGCAGTACTTC. The rearrangement joins TRBV20-1 to TRBJ2-7; 9 bases agree with TRBD1. The junction had 5 bases not matched to a gene; V was cut back by 5 bases and J by 3 bases. The CDR3 is made up of 13 amino acids. CDR1 and CDR2 from the germline V gene are DFQATT and SNEGSKA (reference sequence).

This clonotype was observed a handful of times. V is TRBV14 and J is TRBJ1-3; D is unresolved. The V gene's germline CDR1 is SGHDN and CDR2 FVKESK. Trimming shortened V by 0 bases and J by 0 bases, and 12 bases separated the two germline ends. The CDR3 length is 17 residues. Written as DNA, the CDR3 is TGTGCCAGCAGCCAAGATATTAACCGGATCTCTGGAAACACCATATATTTT. Its translation is CASSQDINRISGNTIYF.

This clonotype was found many times. This chain uses TRBV19 with TRBJ1-5; D may be TRBD1 (5 bases). This CDR3 contains 12 residues. Germline assignment: CDR1 LNHDA and CDR2 SQIVND (reference sequence). Trimming shortened V by 8 bases and J by 4 bases, and 9 bases separated the two germline ends. The DNA of the CDR3 is TGTGCCAGTCGGGGACGGAATCAGCCCCAGCATTTT. It translates to CASRGRNQPQHF.

This rearrangement joins TRBV7-2 to TRBJ1-5, with D possibly matching TRBD1 (5 bases). This CDR3 has 15 amino acids. Germline CDR1 is SGHTA and CDR2 is FQGNSA. Trimming pared 1 base from V and 4 bases from J, leaving 11 bases between. In DNA form, the CDR3 reads TGTGCCAGCAGCTTAGTCGGCAAGGGGAATCAGCCCCAGCATTTT. It codes for CASSLVGKGNQPQHF.

This clonotype was recorded a few times. The genes are TRBV28 and TRBJ1-3; D call uncertain. CDR1 and CDR2 from the germline V gene are MDHEN and SYDVKM. The CDR3 loop spans 13 amino acids. The ends were cut back, 3 bases at V and 2 bases at J, with 5 bases in the middle. The CDR3 region is CASSFQTGNTIYF. CDR3 sequence (DNA): TGTGCCAGCAGTTTCCAAACTGGAAACACCATATATTTT.

This clonotype occurred many times. V gene TRBV20-1 combines with J gene TRBJ2-1; TRBD2 might be the D (6 bases). The length of the CDR3 is 13 residues. Germline V CDR1 and CDR2: DFQATT, SNEGSKA (reference sequence). V dropped 3 bases and J dropped 7 bases, with 13 bases sitting between them. Here the CDR3 reads CSASRERWNEQFF. In DNA form, the CDR3 reads TGCAGTGCTAGCCGGGAGAGGTGGAATGAGCAGTTCTTC.

The rearrangement links TRBV20-1 to TRBJ1-1, with 7 bases identical to TRBD1. V lost 3 bases, J lost 2 bases, and 12 bases stayed unmatched. CDR3 length: 16 amino acids. CDR1 is DFQATT and CDR2 is SNEGSKA in the germline V gene (reference sequence). The DNA of the CDR3 is TGCAGTGCTAGGCGCCCAGGGGGAAGGGGTAACACTGAAGCTTTCTTT. Translating gives CSARRPGGRGNTEAFF.

This clonotype showed up many times. The chain uses TRBV7-9 and TRBJ2-3; D is possibly TRBD1 (7 bases). The CDR3 is 15 residues long. Germline CDR1 reads SEHNR; CDR2 reads FQNEAQ (reference sequence). The V end was cut by 5 bases, the J end by 6 bases, with 18 bases between. In nucleotides, the CDR3 is TGTGCCAGCAGCCGTAACGGACAGGCGGGGGATACGCAGTATTTT. It encodes CASSRNGQAGDTQYF.

This clonotype was detected ten times or more. The chain couples TRBV12-3 or TRBV12-4 to TRBJ2-5; unclear D gene. The CDR3 extends over 14 amino acids. V was shortened by 7 bases and J by 2 bases, with 14 bases between the two germline ends. CDR3 amino acids: CASTQATRQETQYF. CDR3 nucleotides: TGTGCCAGCACCCAAGCAACAAGGCAAGAGACCCAGTACTTC.

The CDR3 region has the DNA TGTGCCAGCAGCGCGGGGGACAGTAGCACAGATACGCAGTATTTT. Its translation is CASSAGDSSTDTQYF. This chain joins TRBV13 and TRBJ2-3, with D perhaps matching TRBD1 or TRBD2 (7 bases each). The length of the CDR3 is 15 residues. Germline CDR1 PRHDT, CDR2 FYEKMQ (reference sequence). V lost 5 bases and J 0 bases, leaving 12 bases between the germline ends.

The genes are TRBV7-2 and TRBJ2-1; 10 nucleotides agree with TRBD2. Germline loops: CDR1 SGHTA, CDR2 FQGNSA. The ends lost 5 bases at V and 2 bases at J; junction bases unmatched: 6. This CDR3 contains 16 residues. The CDR3 DNA reads TGTGCCAGCAGCGAATTGACTAGCGGGCCCTACAATGAGCAGTTCTTC. This codes for CASSELTSGPYNEQFF. The full variable domain, with the rest looked up from reference TRBV7-2 and TRBJ2-1, is GAGVSQSPSNKVTEKGKDVELRCDPISGHTALYWYRQSLGQGLEFLIYFQGNSAPDKSGLPSDRFSAERTGGSVSTLTIQRTQQEDSAVYLCASSELTSGPYNEQFFGPGTRLTVL.

On this clonotype itself: Just one base apart from a much larger clone, this may be a read error. V and J are TRBV20-1 and TRBJ2-3, with a possible D match to TRBD2 (6 bases). The V end lost 6 bases, the J end lost 5 bases, and 18 bases lay between the germline ends. This CDR3 region has 14 residues. CDR1 and CDR2 (germline): DFQATT, SNEGSKA (reference sequence). This CDR3 reads CSASRRGGVDTQYF. CDR3 sequence (DNA): TGCAGTGCCTCTAGGAGGGGAGGAGTAGATACGCAGTATTTT.

This clonotype was counted many times. This chain links TRBV27 with TRBJ2-1; D not certain. CDR3 length equals 16 residues. Germline CDR1 and CDR2: MNHEY and SMNVEV (reference sequence). Trimming removed 0 bases from V and 8 bases from J, with 17 bases in between. The CDR3 is CASSLSTSGFEDEQFF. Written as DNA, the CDR3 is TGTGCCAGCAGTTTATCAACTTCAGGATTTGAGGATGAGCAGTTCTTC.

This clonotype came up a few times. J is TRBJ1-1 and V is TRBV6-5; D is possibly TRBD1 (5 bases). The germline V gene has CDR1 MNHEY and CDR2 SVGAGI. V shed 0 bases and J shed 3 bases, with 14 bases lying between them. The CDR3 spans 16 residues. CDR3 loop: CASSYSSGGGYTEAFF. DNA of the CDR3: TGTGCCAGCAGTTACTCGTCCGGGGGAGGGTACACTGAAGCTTTCTTT.

The chain links TRBV28 to TRBJ1-5; the match to TRBD1 covers 9 bases. CDR3 length: 16 residues. Looked up from germline, CDR1 is MDHEN and CDR2 is SYDVKM. With 6 bases clipped from V and 5 bases from J, the junction kept 11 bases outside the gene matches. CDR3 sequence reads: CASRNRGPSNYQPQHF. CDR3 in DNA: TGTGCCAGCAGGAACAGGGGGCCCTCTAACTATCAGCCCCAGCATTTT.

Note on this clonotype: A clone one base away is much larger, so this may be a read error. The chain joins TRBV3-1 to TRBJ1-4; D is possibly TRBD1 (5 bases). This CDR3 spans 11 amino acids. Germline V gives CDR1 LGHDT, CDR2 YNNKEL (reference sequence). In DNA form, the CDR3 reads TGTGACAGCAGCCTCGACAGAAAACTGTTTTTT. Amino acids: CDSSLDRKLFF. Together with reference TRBV3-1 and TRBJ1-4, the CDR3 gives the full variable domain: DTAVSQTPKYLVTQMGNDKSIKCEQNLGHDTMYWYKQDSKKFLKIMFSYNNKELIINETVPNRFSPKSPDKAHLNLHINSLELGDSAVYFCDSSLDRKLFFGSGTQLSVL.

This clonotype was found many times. The J gene is TRBJ2-1, the V gene TRBV7-2; D unclear. The V end was cut by 2 bases, the J end by 7 bases, with 15 bases between. The CDR3 is made up of 15 amino acids. Per germline, CDR1 SGHTA and CDR2 FQGNSA. The CDR3 DNA reads TGTGCCAGCAGCTTAAGACCGGGCGCACGTAATGAGCAGTTCTTC. It specifies CASSLRPGARNEQFF.

This clonotype appeared many times. The chain recombines TRBV28 with TRBJ2-7, with 7 bases that match TRBD1. There are 14 residues in the CDR3. From germline, CDR1 is MDHEN and CDR2 SYDVKM. The V segment lost 1 base and the J segment 3 bases; nucleotides outside the gene matches: 3. CDR3 nucleotide sequence: TGTGCCAGCAGTTTATCCGGGACAGACTACGAGCAGTACTTC. This sequence encodes CASSLSGTDYEQYF.